This TCR beta chain was retrieved from a study of OX40 agonist ivuxolimab in advanced cancers. Only in-frame clones appear in the TCRdb table, and some are missing; sequencing was by immunoSEQ multiplex PCR. The top ten clones hold approximately 2.5% of a sample with some 71,000 clones, roughly 90% of them seen once. Losses at the gene ends were 1 base for V and 4 bases for J; bases not matched to a gene: 7. This CDR3 has 16 amino acids. Germline V gives CDR1 GTSNPN, CDR2 SVGIG (reference sequence). The sample was CD4+ or CD8+ T cells sorted from blood, taken in a trial of the OX40 agonist ivuxolimab. The genes are TRBV30 and TRBJ1-2; 12 bases line up with TRBD1. The sequence came from an adult with an advanced solid tumor such as melanoma, head and neck, liver or kidney cancer. CDR3 nucleotides: TGTGCCTGGAGTGCCCCCGGGACAGGGGGCTTCTATGGCTACACCTTC. Its translation is CAWSAPGTGGFYGYTF.